This T cell receptor beta chain was sequenced during a study of T cells in localized non-small cell lung cancer. Study-wide findings and caveats: Adjacent uninvolved lung tissue had the highest T cell clonality, exceeding tumor.

CDR1 and CDR2 from the germline V gene are SGHNT and YENEEA. The length of the CDR3 is 15 residues. Trimming stripped 8 bases from V and 3 bases from J, with 18 bases between. Using immunoSEQ multiplex PCR, the repertoire was profiled, and TCRdb retains in-frame clones only, with some absent. Among about 2,900 clones listed, approximately 35% were seen once. This clone has just a few counts. Its target is not known. This specimen was normal lung tissue next to the tumor, taken before any cancer treatment. The chain has TRBV11-3 and TRBJ2-3, with a weak D call TRBD1 (5 bases). The TCR sequence derives from a male donor aged 60 or over with stage I squamous cell lung carcinoma. The CDR3 protein is CASAKKGSRTDTQYF. The CDR3 nucleotides are TGTGCCAGCGCGAAAAAGGGGTCAAGAACAGATACGCAGTATTTT.